A selection of T cell receptor beta chains follows, all from one sample in a study of T cells after yellow fever vaccination. One entry per CDR3 protein results from TCRdb running MiXCR on the 5' RACE reads. Among under 300,000 distinct CDR3 sequences listed, about an eighth were seen once. The material sequenced was CD4+ T cells sorted from PBMCs, taken 45 days after the yellow fever booster vaccination. The origin of the receptors is a man aged 30 to 45 who received the YFV17D yellow fever vaccine. Each CDR3 is given with its conserved first and last residue. Fields, in order: J gene, clone size, D gene, V gene, CDR3 protein, CDR3 DNA. The D gene is left open where the match is weak. Size tells how often a clone was seen (once, few, many) or the class of an expanded clone, and some rows leave it out.

J: TRBJ2-5; size: few; D: .; V: TRBV6-1; CDR3: CASSQRVRKETQYF; DNA: TGTGCCAGCAGTCAGCGGGTTAGGAAAGAGACCCAGTACTTC
J: TRBJ1-1; size: many; D: .; V: TRBV18; CDR3: CASSPSISTEAFF; DNA: TGTGCCAGCTCACCCAGTATTAGTACTGAAGCTTTCTTT
J: TRBJ1-5; size: .; D: .; V: TRBV6-2/TRBV6-3; CDR3: CASSYLWSQPQHF; DNA: TGTGCCAGCAGTTACTTGTGGAGTCAGCCCCAGCATTTT
J: TRBJ2-3; size: few; D: .; V: TRBV27; CDR3: CASGSADSTDTQYF; DNA: TGTGCCAGCGGATCGGCGGATAGCACAGATACGCAGTATTTT
J: TRBJ2-7; size: .; D: .; V: TRBV6-2/TRBV6-3; CDR3: CASRDIYEQYF; DNA: TGTGCCAGCAGAGACATCTACGAGCAGTACTTC
J: TRBJ1-5; size: few; D: TRBD1; V: TRBV27; CDR3: CASSLEGAVQPQHF; DNA: TGTGCCAGCAGTTTAGAGGGGGCCGTTCAGCCCCAGCATTTT
J: TRBJ2-7; size: .; D: TRBD2; V: TRBV4-1; CDR3: CASSQAEGTSFYEQYF; DNA: TGCGCCAGCAGCCAAGCTGAGGGGACTAGTTTTTACGAGCAGTACTTC
J: TRBJ2-1; size: .; D: .; V: TRBV20-1; CDR3: CSARGRPGNEQFF; DNA: TGCAGTGCTAGAGGCCGCCCTGGCAATGAGCAGTTCTTC
J: TRBJ2-1; size: many; D: .; V: TRBV7-2; CDR3: CASRTGGVYNEQFF; DNA: TGTGCCAGCAGAACTGGAGGGGTTTACAATGAGCAGTTCTTC
J: TRBJ1-4; size: few; D: .; V: TRBV7-2; CDR3: CASSLSRGGRGLFF; DNA: TGTGCCAGCAGCTTATCGAGAGGCGGCCGTGGACTGTTTTTT
J: TRBJ1-2; size: .; D: .; V: TRBV14; CDR3: CASSQDLSGRVTF; DNA: TGTGCCAGCAGCCAAGATCTTTCCGGAAGGGTCACCTTC
J: TRBJ2-7; size: few; D: .; V: TRBV6-2/TRBV6-3; CDR3: CASSYILTREESYEQYF; DNA: TGTGCCAGCAGTTACATTCTGACCCGGGAAGAATCCTACGAGCAGTACTTC
J: TRBJ1-4; size: many; D: TRBD1; V: TRBV12-3/TRBV12-4; CDR3: CASSFSAGGGEKLFF; DNA: TGTGCCAGCAGTTTTTCGGCAGGGGGAGGTGAAAAACTGTTTTTT
J: TRBJ2-2; size: .; D: TRBD1; V: TRBV6-2/TRBV6-3; CDR3: CASSLRGLISGELFF; DNA: TGTGCCAGCAGCCTCAGGGGGTTAATTTCCGGGGAGCTGTTTTTT
J: TRBJ2-7; size: few; D: .; V: TRBV5-1; CDR3: CASSFKVNSYEQYF; DNA: TGCGCCAGCAGCTTTAAAGTGAACTCCTACGAGCAGTACTTC
J: TRBJ1-1; size: few; D: .; V: TRBV5-1; CDR3: CASSSGTLNTEAFF; DNA: TGCGCCAGCAGCTCCGGGACACTAAACACTGAAGCTTTCTTT
J: TRBJ1-5; size: few; D: .; V: TRBV20-1; CDR3: CSARDRQGNQPQHF; DNA: TGCAGTGCTAGAGATCGTCAGGGGAATCAGCCCCAGCATTTT
J: TRBJ2-4; size: few; D: TRBD2; V: TRBV11-2; CDR3: CASSFREAKNIQYF; DNA: TGTGCCAGCAGCTTTCGGGAGGCAAAAAACATTCAGTACTTC
J: TRBJ2-3; size: .; D: TRBD2; V: TRBV5-1; CDR3: CASSDTSGGITDTQYF; DNA: TGCGCCAGCAGCGATACTAGCGGGGGAATCACAGATACGCAGTATTTT
J: TRBJ2-1; size: .; D: .; V: TRBV7-2; CDR3: CASLSSWSKNEQFF; DNA: TGTGCCAGCTTGTCTAGCTGGAGTAAGAATGAGCAGTTCTTC
J: TRBJ2-3; size: many; D: TRBD2; V: TRBV29-1; CDR3: CSVGPLAGGKDTQYF; DNA: TGCAGCGTTGGCCCGTTAGCGGGAGGAAAAGATACGCAGTATTTT
J: TRBJ2-5; size: few; D: .; V: TRBV7-9; CDR3: CASSFNRQETQYF; DNA: TGTGCCAGCAGCTTTAACAGGCAAGAGACCCAGTACTTC
J: TRBJ2-7; size: few; D: TRBD1; V: TRBV18; CDR3: CASSKTGSYEQYF; DNA: TGTGCCAGCTCAAAGACAGGGTCCTACGAGCAGTACTTC
J: TRBJ2-1; size: .; D: .; V: TRBV5-1; CDR3: CASRDSEENKQFF; DNA: TGCGCCAGCAGGGATAGCGAGGAAAATAAGCAGTTCTTC
J: TRBJ1-1; size: .; D: .; V: TRBV2; CDR3: CASSEAPRSEAFF; DNA: TGTGCCAGCAGTGAAGCGCCGAGGTCCGAAGCTTTCTTT
J: TRBJ2-2; size: few; D: .; V: TRBV10-2; CDR3: CASSEIVGELFF; DNA: TGCGCCAGCAGTGAGATCGTTGGGGAGCTGTTTTTT
J: TRBJ2-5; size: many; D: TRBD2; V: TRBV28; CDR3: CASSLAGGGETQYF; DNA: TGTGCCAGCAGTTTAGCGGGAGGGGGAGAGACCCAGTACTTC
J: TRBJ2-3; size: few; D: .; V: TRBV29-1; CDR3: CSVVGTLGSTDTQYF; DNA: TGCAGCGTTGTTGGGACACTGGGGTCCACAGATACGCAGTATTTT
J: TRBJ2-1; size: few; D: .; V: TRBV20-1; CDR3: CSATADIYNEQFF; DNA: TGCAGTGCTACCGCTGATATTTACAATGAGCAGTTCTTC
J: TRBJ2-3; size: .; D: TRBD2; V: TRBV19; CDR3: CASSAMTSKDTQYF; DNA: TGTGCCAGTAGCGCTATGACTAGCAAAGATACGCAGTATTTT
J: TRBJ1-2; size: .; D: .; V: TRBV20-1; CDR3: CSSTEGDSGYTF; DNA: TGCAGTTCTACAGAAGGGGATTCAGGCTACACCTTC
J: TRBJ2-7; size: .; D: .; V: TRBV12-3/TRBV12-4; CDR3: CASSFGGGTTPYEQYF; DNA: TGTGCCAGCAGTTTCGGCGGAGGTACCACCCCCTACGAGCAGTACTTC
J: TRBJ2-7; size: .; D: .; V: TRBV5-1; CDR3: CASSLRGINYEQYF; DNA: TGCGCCAGCAGCTTGCGGGGGATTAACTACGAGCAGTACTTC
J: TRBJ1-5; size: few; D: .; V: TRBV4-3; CDR3: CASSLTVEQPQHF; DNA: TGCGCCAGCAGCCTCACCGTGGAGCAGCCCCAGCATTTT
J: TRBJ2-2; size: .; D: .; V: TRBV6-1; CDR3: CASSPRGGQVTGELFF; DNA: TGTGCCAGCAGCCCCCGGGGGGGACAGGTCACCGGGGAGCTGTTTTTT
J: TRBJ2-5; size: .; D: TRBD1; V: TRBV7-2; CDR3: CGVRDSQETQYF; DNA: TGTGGCGTCCGGGACAGTCAAGAGACCCAGTACTTC
J: TRBJ1-1; size: few; D: .; V: TRBV7-9; CDR3: CASSQRDGNTEAFF; DNA: TGTGCCAGCAGCCAGAGGGACGGGAACACTGAAGCTTTCTTT
J: TRBJ2-7; size: few; D: .; V: TRBV5-4; CDR3: CASSSALARPYEQYF; DNA: TGTGCCAGCAGCTCAGCTCTAGCGCGACCCTACGAGCAGTACTTC
J: TRBJ2-1; size: few; D: .; V: TRBV19; CDR3: CASTPAGGFANEQFF; DNA: TGTGCCAGTACCCCAGCGGGCGGGTTTGCCAATGAGCAGTTCTTC
J: TRBJ2-5; size: .; D: .; V: TRBV12-3/TRBV12-4; CDR3: CASSLGVDFAQYF; DNA: TGTGCCAGCAGTTTAGGGGTAGACTTCGCTCAGTACTTC
J: TRBJ2-7; size: few; D: TRBD2; V: TRBV20-1; CDR3: CSAISGIDEQYF; DNA: TGCAGTGCCATTAGCGGGATCGACGAGCAGTACTTC
J: TRBJ2-2; size: .; D: .; V: TRBV20-1; CDR3: CSASRGWNTGELFF; DNA: TGCAGTGCTAGTCGGGGCTGGAACACCGGGGAGCTGTTTTTT
J: TRBJ2-1; size: .; D: TRBD2; V: TRBV5-1; CDR3: CASSLLAGEREQFF; DNA: TGCGCCAGCAGCTTGTTAGCGGGAGAACGTGAGCAGTTCTTC
J: TRBJ2-3; size: few; D: .; V: TRBV11-2; CDR3: CASSVRNTDTQYF; DNA: TGTGCCAGCAGCGTTCGGAACACAGATACGCAGTATTTT
J: TRBJ2-1; size: few; D: TRBD2; V: TRBV5-1; CDR3: CASSISGRGEQFF; DNA: TGCGCCAGCAGCATTAGCGGGAGAGGTGAGCAGTTCTTC
J: TRBJ2-7; size: .; D: .; V: TRBV7-6; CDR3: CASSPDDRGREQYF; DNA: TGTGCCAGCAGCCCCGACGACCGGGGAAGGGAGCAGTACTTC
J: TRBJ2-1; size: few; D: TRBD2; V: TRBV18; CDR3: CASSRESEQFF; DNA: TGTGCCAGCTCGCGGGAGTCTGAGCAGTTCTTC
J: TRBJ2-6; size: few; D: .; V: TRBV7-3; CDR3: CASSAKTSRDSFSGANVLTF; DNA: TGTGCCAGCAGCGCCAAGACATCCCGGGACTCCTTCTCTGGGGCCAACGTCCTGACTTTC
J: TRBJ1-6; size: few; D: .; V: TRBV20-1; CDR3: CSARGRGVGNSPLHF; DNA: TGCAGTGCTAGAGGCAGGGGAGTCGGGAATTCACCCCTCCACTTT
J: TRBJ2-7; size: few; D: TRBD2; V: TRBV12-3/TRBV12-4; CDR3: CASTAGENEQYF; DNA: TGTGCCAGCACAGCGGGAGAGAACGAGCAGTACTTC
J: TRBJ2-2; size: .; D: TRBD1; V: TRBV12-3/TRBV12-4; CDR3: CASSRPDRDGELFF; DNA: TGTGCCAGCAGTCGCCCGGACAGGGACGGGGAGCTGTTTTTT
J: TRBJ2-2; size: few; D: .; V: TRBV7-8; CDR3: CASSLAVGYGELFF; DNA: TGTGCCAGCAGCTTAGCTGTCGGGTACGGGGAGCTGTTTTTT
J: TRBJ1-5; size: once; D: .; V: TRBV7-1; CDR3: CASSSGWGAPQHF; DNA: TGTGCCAGCAGCTCAGGTTGGGGGGCGCCCCAGCATTTT
J: TRBJ2-2; size: few; D: .; V: TRBV7-2; CDR3: CASSLDSRKTGELFF; DNA: TGTGCCAGCAGCTTGGATTCGAGGAAGACCGGGGAGCTGTTTTTT
J: TRBJ2-1; size: .; D: TRBD2; V: TRBV7-2; CDR3: CASRSGGSVPYNEQFF; DNA: TGTGCCAGCAGGTCCGGGGGGAGCGTGCCCTACAATGAGCAGTTCTTC
J: TRBJ2-5; size: few; D: .; V: TRBV24-1; CDR3: CATSDRAHPRPIEETQYF; DNA: TGTGCCACCAGTGATAGGGCTCACCCTCGTCCCATCGAAGAGACCCAGTACTTC
J: TRBJ2-4; size: few; D: .; V: TRBV2; CDR3: CASRKSIQYF; DNA: TGTGCCAGCAGAAAGAGCATTCAGTACTTC
J: TRBJ2-2; size: .; D: TRBD1; V: TRBV5-6; CDR3: CASSRLGTGGIKNTGELFF; DNA: TGTGCCAGCAGCCGACTTGGGACAGGGGGAATTAAGAACACCGGGGAGCTGTTTTTT
J: TRBJ1-5; size: few; D: .; V: TRBV7-9; CDR3: CASSPGGVQGGEPQHF; DNA: TGTGCCAGCAGCCCCGGAGGGGTGCAGGGCGGGGAGCCCCAGCATTTT
J: TRBJ1-5; size: .; D: .; V: TRBV18; CDR3: CASSPPGPQHF; DNA: TGTGCCAGCTCACCACCGGGGCCCCAGCATTTT